Listed below are T cell receptor beta chains from one sample, sequenced in a study of blood T cell repertoires in COVID-19. The repertoire was sequenced with immunoSEQ multiplex PCR; TCRdb's copy has only in-frame clones and lacks some. The sample has about 83,000 clones; more than 75% are singletons. Sequencing was performed on peripheral blood. The receptors originated from an elderly woman with active or convalescent COVID-19. Both conserved end residues are part of each CDR3. The D gene is left open where the match is weak. Only part of the rows carry a size: once, few, many, or a class if the clone is expanded.

TRBD2	TRBJ2-7	-	TRBV5-6	TGTGCCAGCAGCTCTTCATGGGGGGGCGAGCAGTACTTC	CASSSSWGGEQYF
TRBD2	TRBJ2-7	-	TRBV4-1	TGCGCCAGCAGCCAAGCTAGCGGGCCTTACTACGAGCAGTACTTC	CASSQASGPYYEQYF
-	TRBJ1-2	-	TRBV6-5	TGTGCCAGCAGTTTCGAAGGGGGACATGGCTACACCTTC	CASSFEGGHGYTF
-	TRBJ1-1	-	TRBV7-2	TGTGCCAGCAGCGCCCAACGGGAGTTCGACACTGAAGCTTTCTTT	CASSAQREFDTEAFF
TRBD2	TRBJ2-7	-	TRBV7-2	TGTGCCAGCAGCTACGATTGGGGCCTAGCGGGGGGCGCTCGGGGGCAGTACTTC	CASSYDWGLAGGARGQYF
-	TRBJ1-5	-	TRBV2	TGTGCCAGCAGTGAAGGAGGGCCTAAGCATTTT	CASSEGGPKHF
TRBD1	TRBJ2-2	-	TRBV9	TGTGCCAGCAGCGACCAGGGGGTCAACACCGGGGAGCTGTTTTTT	CASSDQGVNTGELFF
TRBD1	TRBJ1-1	-	TRBV4-2	TGTGCCAGCAGCACAACAGGGGACACTGAAGCTTTCTTT	CASSTTGDTEAFF
TRBD1	TRBJ1-6	once	TRBV28	TGTGCCAGCAGTCACTCCGGGACAGGGGGCTCACCCCTCCACTTT	CASSHSGTGGSPLHF
-	TRBJ2-5	-	TRBV10-3	TGTGCCATCAGCGGAGGGGACCCCGAGACCCAGTACTTC	CAISGGDPETQYF
-	TRBJ1-1	few	TRBV5-1	TGCGCCAGCAGACCGTCGGGTCAGGGGACTGAAGCTTTCTTT	CASRPSGQGTEAFF
-	TRBJ1-6	-	TRBV4-3	TGCGCCAGCAGCCAAGCAACGGGAGATAATTCACCCCTCCACTTT	CASSQATGDNSPLHF